These 15 T cell receptor beta chains were all obtained from the same sample, sequenced in a study of identical twins. TCRdb recomputed calls from the 5' RACE reads with MiXCR, one row per CDR3 protein. The table has 400,000 to 600,000 distinct CDR3 sequences, approximately 20% seen once. This same sample was also taken into another study, of yellow fever vaccine responses in identical twins.

The specimen sequenced was CD4+ T cells sorted from blood. The receptors stem from a woman younger than 30 in good health.

The rearrangement links TRBV5-6 to TRBJ2-1, with 8 bases lining up with TRBD2. The CDR3 is 14 amino acids. The junction had 1 base not matched to a gene; V was cut back by 3 bases and J by 2 bases. Looked up from germline, CDR1 is SGHDT and CDR2 is YYEEEE. This chain's CDR3 is CASSSGGPYNEQFF. CDR3 nucleotide sequence: TGTGCCAGCAGCTCGGGGGGGCCCTACAATGAGCAGTTCTTC.

The gene calls are TRBV5-4 and TRBJ1-1, with TRBD1 identical over 8 bases. The CDR3 contains 13 residues. The ends lost 3 bases at V and 6 bases at J; junction bases unmatched: 4. Germline V lookup: CDR1 SGHNT, CDR2 YYREEE (reference sequence). The CDR3 spells CASSSDRDAEAFF. For the CDR3, the DNA is TGTGCCAGCAGCTCGGACAGGGACGCTGAAGCTTTCTTT.

Comments on this clonotype: The final CDR3 position lacks the conserved phenylalanine or tryptophan, pointing to a likely read error. The chain has TRBV20-1 and TRBJ2-3; D ambiguous. The ends were cut back, 3 bases at V and 4 bases at J, with 5 bases in the middle. The germline CDR1 and CDR2 sequences are DFQATT and SNEGSKA (reference sequence). This CDR3 is built from 11 residues. The CDR3 region has the DNA TGCAGTGCTAGGGACCCAGATACGCAGTATCTG. The encoded protein is CSARDPDTQYL.

The chain is built from TRBV25-1 and TRBJ2-1; 9 positions match TRBD2. CDR1 and CDR2 (germline): MGHDK, SYGVNS. This CDR3 region has 14 residues. V lost 4 bases and J lost 13; bases outside the gene matches: 11. CDR3 nucleotides: TGTGCCAGCAGTGTGGGTTCGGCCGGGACTAGCCAGTTCTTC. Translation: CASSVGSAGTSQFF.

This clonotype was seen a few times. The V gene is TRBV28, the J gene TRBJ1-2; 7 bases align to TRBD1. This CDR3 spans 14 amino acids. The germline V gene has CDR1 MDHEN and CDR2 SYDVKM. J lost 1 base, V lost 6 bases, and 5 bases had no gene match. CDR3 nucleotide sequence: TGTGCCAGCAGAAACCGGGACAGTAACTATGGCTACACCTTC. Residues: CASRNRDSNYGYTF.

This sequence joins TRBV11-2 and TRBJ2-4; D might be TRBD1 (5 bases). In germline, CDR1 is SGHAT, CDR2 FQNNGV. The length of the CDR3 is 15 residues. The germline V and J ends were trimmed by 3 bases and 3 bases, with 12 bases remaining between them. The CDR3 sequence: CASSFRRGDKNIQYF. In DNA, the CDR3 is TGTGCCAGCAGCTTCCGAAGGGGTGACAAAAACATTCAGTACTTC.

This chain joins TRBV7-2 and TRBJ2-1, with D possibly being TRBD2 (6 bases). The germline V and J ends were trimmed by 5 bases and 2 bases, with 13 bases remaining between them. The CDR3 runs 15 residues. The V gene's germline CDR1 is SGHTA and CDR2 FQGNSA. Here the CDR3 DNA reads TGTGCCAGCAGCGAACGAGCGGGTACCTACAATGAGCAGTTCTTC. Amino acids: CASSERAGTYNEQFF.

This clonotype has more than one count but fewer than ten. The rearrangement joins TRBV7-6 to TRBJ1-2; 8 nucleotides agree with TRBD1. The germline gives CDR1 SGHVS, CDR2 FNYEAQ. With V trimmed by 5 bases and J by 2 bases, 7 bases remained unmatched. CDR3 length equals 15 residues. For the CDR3, the DNA is TGTGCCAGCAGCGCCGGACAGGGAATCAACTATGGCTACACCTTC. It is translated as CASSAGQGINYGYTF.

This clonotype appeared a few times. The rearrangement uses TRBV4-1 and TRBJ2-5, with D possibly TRBD2 on 6 matching bases. V lost 1 base and J lost 1, with 13 bases in between. The CDR3 is made up of 16 amino acids. In germline, CDR1 is MGHRA, CDR2 YSYEKL. The DNA of the CDR3 is TGCGCCAGCAGCCAAGTTGGGGCGGGGCCCCAAGAGACCCAGTACTTC. Its protein is CASSQVGAGPQETQYF.

The J gene is TRBJ2-7, the V gene TRBV20-1; no firm D call. Between the trimmed V and J ends, which lost 0 bases and 4 bases, there was a span of 7 bases. The CDR3 is 12 residues long. CDR1 DFQATT and CDR2 SNEGSKA come from the germline V gene (reference sequence). CDR3 loop: CSAREMTYEQYF. The CDR3 nucleotides read TGCAGTGCTAGAGAAATGACGTACGAGCAGTACTTC.

V and J are TRBV20-1 and TRBJ2-1; weak D call: TRBD1 (5 bases). Between the trimmed V and J ends, which lost 1 base and 0 bases, there was a span of 10 bases. Germline CDR1 reads DFQATT; CDR2 reads SNEGSKA (reference sequence). This CDR3 contains 15 residues. The CDR3 region is CSARGADSSYNEQFF. CDR3 nucleotide sequence: TGCAGTGCTAGAGGAGCAGACAGCTCCTACAATGAGCAGTTCTTC.

This clonotype was detected only a few times. The chain is built from TRBV18 and TRBJ2-7, with TRBD2 identical over 7 bases. Germline CDR1 is KGHSH and CDR2 is LQKENI. This CDR3 has 15 amino acids. V trimming: 4 bases; J trimming: 0 bases; junction bases outside the gene matches: 6. This CDR3 is CASSQGIAGSYEQYF. The CDR3 coding sequence is TGTGCCAGCTCACAAGGAATAGCGGGCTCCTACGAGCAGTACTTC.

This clonotype was counted a few times. V and J are TRBV29-1 and TRBJ2-6; 12 bases map to TRBD2. The germline V gene encodes CDR1 SQVTM and CDR2 ANQGSEA. The CDR3 has 18 amino acids. With V trimmed by 4 bases and J by 2 bases, 9 bases remained unmatched. CDR3 in amino acids: CSVGSLAGGIPGANVLTF. The DNA for the CDR3 is TGCAGCGTTGGTTCTCTAGCGGGAGGGATCCCTGGGGCCAACGTCCTGACTTTC. Full variable domain (outside the CDR3, taken from reference TRBV29-1 and TRBJ2-6): SAVISQKPSRDICQRGTSLTIQCQVDSQVTMMFWYRQQPGQSLTLIATANQGSEATYESGFVIDKFPISRPNLTFSTLTVSNMSPEDSSIYLCSVGSLAGGIPGANVLTFGAGSRLTVL.

The rearrangement links TRBV20-1 to TRBJ2-2; 9 nucleotides agree with TRBD1. V lost 0 bases and J lost 0; bases outside the gene matches: 5. The CDR3 runs 17 residues. CDR1 is DFQATT and CDR2 is SNEGSKA in the germline V gene (reference sequence). The DNA for the CDR3 is TGCAGTGCTAGAGATCATACAGGGGGCGCGAACACCGGGGAGCTGTTTTTT. Its protein is CSARDHTGGANTGELFF.

The chain uses TRBV3-1 and TRBJ1-1, with D uncertain. This CDR3 spans 12 amino acids. Trimming shortened V by 3 bases and J by 7 bases, and 9 bases separated the two germline ends. Germline V gene sequence: CDR1 LGHDT, CDR2 YNNKEL (reference sequence). The CDR3 DNA follows: TGTGCCAGCAGCCAGCGGACGGGTGAAGCTTTCTTT. This translates into CASSQRTGEAFF. The full variable domain, with the rest looked up from reference TRBV3-1 and TRBJ1-1, is DTAVSQTPKYLVTQMGNDKSIKCEQNLGHDTMYWYKQDSKKFLKIMFSYNNKELIINETVPNRFSPKSPDKAHLNLHINSLELGDSAVYFCASSQRTGEAFFGQGTRLTVV.